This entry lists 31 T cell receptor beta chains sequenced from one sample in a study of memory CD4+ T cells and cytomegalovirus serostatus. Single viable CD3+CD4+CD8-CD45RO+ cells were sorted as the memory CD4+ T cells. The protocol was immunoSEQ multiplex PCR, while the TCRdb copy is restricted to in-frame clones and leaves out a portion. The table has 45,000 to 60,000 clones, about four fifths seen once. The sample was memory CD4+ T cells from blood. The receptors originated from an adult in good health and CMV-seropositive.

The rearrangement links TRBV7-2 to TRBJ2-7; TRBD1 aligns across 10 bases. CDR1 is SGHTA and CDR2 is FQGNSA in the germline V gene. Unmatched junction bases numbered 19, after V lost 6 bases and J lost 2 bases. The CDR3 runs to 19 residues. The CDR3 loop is CASRSRQGAQAAPAYEQYF. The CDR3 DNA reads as TGTGCCAGCAGGTCACGACAGGGGGCCCAGGCTGCCCCGGCCTACGAGCAGTACTTC.

The CDR3 nucleotides are TGTGCCAGTAGTAGAGGGACAACCTTCGGGTATGGCTACACCTTC. It encodes CASSRGTTFGYGYTF. This chain joins TRBV19 and TRBJ1-2, with a weak D call TRBD1 (6 bases). The CDR3 covers 15 residues. The V end was cut by 4 bases, the J end by 5 bases, with 17 bases between. The germline V gene has CDR1 LNHDA and CDR2 SQIVND (reference sequence). Looking up the rest from reference TRBV19 and TRBJ1-2 gives the full variable domain: DGGITQSPKYLFRKEGQNVTLSCEQNLNHDAMYWYRQDPGQGLRLIYYSQIVNDFQKGDIAEGYSVSREKKESFPLTVTSAQKNPTAFYLCASSRGTTFGYGYTFGSGTRLTVV.

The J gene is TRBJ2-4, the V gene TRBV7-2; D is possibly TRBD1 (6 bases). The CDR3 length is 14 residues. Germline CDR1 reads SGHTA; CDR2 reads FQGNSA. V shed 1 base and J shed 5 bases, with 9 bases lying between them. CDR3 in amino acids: CASSLGGPQNIQYF. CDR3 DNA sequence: TGTGCCAGCAGCTTAGGGGGGCCTCAAAACATTCAGTACTTC.

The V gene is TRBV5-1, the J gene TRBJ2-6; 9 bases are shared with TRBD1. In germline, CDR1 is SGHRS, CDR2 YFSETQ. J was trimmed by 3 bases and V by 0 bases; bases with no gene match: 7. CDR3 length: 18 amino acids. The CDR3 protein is CASSLEGQGLSGANVLTF. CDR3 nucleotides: TGCGCCAGCAGCTTGGAGGGACAGGGACTAAGTGGGGCCAACGTCCTGACTTTC.

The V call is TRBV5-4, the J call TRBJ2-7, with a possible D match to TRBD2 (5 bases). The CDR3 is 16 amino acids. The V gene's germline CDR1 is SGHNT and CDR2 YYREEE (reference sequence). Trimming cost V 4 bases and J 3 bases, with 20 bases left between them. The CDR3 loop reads CASSPSFLRANYEQYF. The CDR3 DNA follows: TGTGCCAGCAGCCCCAGTTTTTTGCGGGCAAACTACGAGCAGTACTTC.

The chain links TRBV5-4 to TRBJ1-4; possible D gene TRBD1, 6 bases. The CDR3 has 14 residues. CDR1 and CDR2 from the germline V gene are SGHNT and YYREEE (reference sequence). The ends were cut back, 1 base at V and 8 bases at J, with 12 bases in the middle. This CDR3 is CASSLRGAAEKLFF. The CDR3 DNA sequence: TGTGCCAGCAGCTTGCGGGGGGCGGCCGAAAAACTGTTTTTT.

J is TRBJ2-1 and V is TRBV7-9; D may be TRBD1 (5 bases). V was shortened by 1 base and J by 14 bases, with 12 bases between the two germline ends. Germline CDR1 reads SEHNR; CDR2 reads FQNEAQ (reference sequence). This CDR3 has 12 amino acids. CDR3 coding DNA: TGTGCCAGCAGCTTAGGTGGGGCAGAAAAGTTCTTC. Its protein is CASSLGGAEKFF.

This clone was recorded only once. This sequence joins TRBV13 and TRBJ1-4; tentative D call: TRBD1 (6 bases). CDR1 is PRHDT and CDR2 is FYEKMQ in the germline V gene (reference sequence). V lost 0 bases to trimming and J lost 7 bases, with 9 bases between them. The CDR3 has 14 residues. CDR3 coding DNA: TGTGCCAGCAGCTTAGGGGGGGCTGGTGAAAAACTGTTTTTT. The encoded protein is CASSLGGAGEKLFF.

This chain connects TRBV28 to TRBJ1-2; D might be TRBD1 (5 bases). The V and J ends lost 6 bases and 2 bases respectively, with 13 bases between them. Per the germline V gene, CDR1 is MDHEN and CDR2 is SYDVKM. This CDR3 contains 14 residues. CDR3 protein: CASRIPTGNYGYTF. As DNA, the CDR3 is TGTGCCAGCAGAATTCCTACAGGCAACTATGGCTACACCTTC.

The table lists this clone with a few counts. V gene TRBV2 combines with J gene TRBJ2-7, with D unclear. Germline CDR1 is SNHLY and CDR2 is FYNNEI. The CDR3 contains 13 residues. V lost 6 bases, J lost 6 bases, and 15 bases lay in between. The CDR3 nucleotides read TGTGCCAGCAGCCCGGTCGCTAACCCCGAGCAGTACTTC. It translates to CASSPVANPEQYF.

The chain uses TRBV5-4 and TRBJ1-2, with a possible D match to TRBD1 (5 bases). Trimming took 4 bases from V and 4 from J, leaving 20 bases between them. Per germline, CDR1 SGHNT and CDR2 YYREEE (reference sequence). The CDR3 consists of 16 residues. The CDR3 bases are TGTGCCAGCAGCGCTGGGGGGGATCCTTCGGCCTATGGCTACACCTTC. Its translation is CASSAGGDPSAYGYTF.

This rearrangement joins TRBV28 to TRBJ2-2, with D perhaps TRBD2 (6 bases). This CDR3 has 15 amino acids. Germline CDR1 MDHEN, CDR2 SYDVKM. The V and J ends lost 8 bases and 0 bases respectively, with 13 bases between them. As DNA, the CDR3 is TGTGCCAGCTACTCGGGACTCACGAACACCGGGGAGCTGTTTTTT. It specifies CASYSGLTNTGELFF.

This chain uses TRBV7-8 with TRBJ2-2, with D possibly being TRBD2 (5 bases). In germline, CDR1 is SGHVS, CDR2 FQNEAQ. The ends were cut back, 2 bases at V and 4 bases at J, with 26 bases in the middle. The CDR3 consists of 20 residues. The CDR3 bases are TGTGCCAGCAGCTTAAGGTCCAGACTACCCATATACGGTAGCACCGGGGAGCTGTTTTTT. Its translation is CASSLRSRLPIYGSTGELFF.

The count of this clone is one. This CDR3 is CASSLQGRETQYF. In DNA form, the CDR3 reads TGTGCCAGCAGTCTACAGGGGAGGGAGACCCAGTACTTC. J is TRBJ2-5 and V is TRBV9; D might be TRBD1 (7 bases). The V end lost 5 bases, the J end lost 5 bases, and 13 bases lay between the germline ends. Germline CDR1 and CDR2: SGDLS and YYNGEE. The CDR3 loop spans 13 amino acids.

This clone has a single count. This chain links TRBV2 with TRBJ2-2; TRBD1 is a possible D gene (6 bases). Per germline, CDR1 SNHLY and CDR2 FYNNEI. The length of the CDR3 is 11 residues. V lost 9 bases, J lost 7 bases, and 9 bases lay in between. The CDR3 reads CARDSYGELFF. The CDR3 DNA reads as TGTGCCAGGGACAGCTACGGGGAGCTGTTTTTT.

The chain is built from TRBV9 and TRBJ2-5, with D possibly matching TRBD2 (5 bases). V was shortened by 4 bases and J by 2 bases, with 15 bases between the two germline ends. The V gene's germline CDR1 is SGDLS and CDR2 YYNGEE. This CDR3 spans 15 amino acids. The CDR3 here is CASSKLGQEQETQYF. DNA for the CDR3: TGTGCCAGCAGCAAACTAGGGCAGGAGCAAGAGACCCAGTACTTC. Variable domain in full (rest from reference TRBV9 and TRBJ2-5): DSGVTQTPKHLITATGQRVTLRCSPRSGDLSVYWYQQSLDQGLQFLIQYYNGEERAKGNILERFSAQQFPDLHSELNLSSLELGDSALYFCASSKLGQEQETQYFGPGTRLLVL.

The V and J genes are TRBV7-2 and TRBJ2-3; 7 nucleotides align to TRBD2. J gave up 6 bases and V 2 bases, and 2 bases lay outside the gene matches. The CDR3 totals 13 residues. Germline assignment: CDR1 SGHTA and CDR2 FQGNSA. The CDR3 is CASSLRRGDTQYF. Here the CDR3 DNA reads TGTGCCAGCAGCTTAAGGCGGGGGGATACGCAGTATTTT.

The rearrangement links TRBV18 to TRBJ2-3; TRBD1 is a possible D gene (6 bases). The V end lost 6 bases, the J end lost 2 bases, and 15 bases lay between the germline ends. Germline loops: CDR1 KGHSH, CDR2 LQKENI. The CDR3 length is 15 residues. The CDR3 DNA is TGTGCCAGCTCCCCTAGGGGGATAGTCACAGATACGCAGTATTTT. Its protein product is CASSPRGIVTDTQYF. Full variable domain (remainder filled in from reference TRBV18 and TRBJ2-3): NAGVMQNPRHLVRRRGQEARLRCSPMKGHSHVYWYRQLPEEGLKFMVYLQKENIIDESGMPKERFSAEFPKEGPSILRIQQVVRGDSAAYFCASSPRGIVTDTQYFGPGTRLTVL.

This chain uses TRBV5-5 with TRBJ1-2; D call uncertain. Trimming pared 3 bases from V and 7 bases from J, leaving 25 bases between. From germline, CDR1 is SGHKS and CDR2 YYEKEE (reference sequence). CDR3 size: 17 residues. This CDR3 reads CASSWRFFRRSEGGYTF. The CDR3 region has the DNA TGTGCCAGCAGCTGGCGATTTTTCCGGAGGAGCGAGGGTGGCTACACCTTC.

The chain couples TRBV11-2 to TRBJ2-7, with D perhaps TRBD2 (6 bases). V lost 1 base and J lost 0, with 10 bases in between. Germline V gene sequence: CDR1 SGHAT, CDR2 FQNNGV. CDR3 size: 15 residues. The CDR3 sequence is CASSLGEDASYEQYF. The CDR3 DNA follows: TGTGCCAGCAGCTTAGGGGAGGACGCCTCCTACGAGCAGTACTTC.

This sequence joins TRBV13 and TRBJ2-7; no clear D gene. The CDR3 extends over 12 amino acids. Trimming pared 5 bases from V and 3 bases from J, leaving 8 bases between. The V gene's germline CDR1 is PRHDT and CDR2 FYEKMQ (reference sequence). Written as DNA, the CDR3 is TGTGCCAGCAGCGCTCTGGGCTACGAGCAGTACTTC. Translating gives CASSALGYEQYF.

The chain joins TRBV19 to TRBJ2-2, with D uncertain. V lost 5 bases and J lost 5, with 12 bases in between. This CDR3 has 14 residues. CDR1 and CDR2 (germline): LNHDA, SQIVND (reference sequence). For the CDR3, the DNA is TGTGCCAGTAGTCCAGGACGGTTGACCGGGGAGCTGTTTTTT. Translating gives CASSPGRLTGELFF.

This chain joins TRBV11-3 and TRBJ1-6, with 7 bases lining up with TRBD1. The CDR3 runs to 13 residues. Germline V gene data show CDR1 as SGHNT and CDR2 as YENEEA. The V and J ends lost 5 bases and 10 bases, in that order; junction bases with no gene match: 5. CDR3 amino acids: CASSLRQGSPLHF. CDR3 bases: TGTGCCAGCAGCCTCCGACAGGGCTCACCCCTCCACTTT.

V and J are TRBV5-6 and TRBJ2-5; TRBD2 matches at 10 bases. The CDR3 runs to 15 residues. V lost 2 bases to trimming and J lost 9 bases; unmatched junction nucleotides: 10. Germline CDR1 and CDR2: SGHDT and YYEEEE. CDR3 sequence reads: CASSFSSGSGKAQYF. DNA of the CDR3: TGTGCCAGCAGCTTCTCTAGCGGGAGCGGCAAGGCCCAGTACTTC.

Written as DNA, the CDR3 is TGTGCCAGCAGCTTCGACGTCCATGGCTACACCTTC. It translates to CASSFDVHGYTF. This chain links TRBV5-6 with TRBJ1-2; D gene uncertain. V was cut by 2 bases and J by 6 bases, with 8 bases left in between. Germline CDR1 SGHDT, CDR2 YYEEEE. CDR3 length: 12 amino acids.

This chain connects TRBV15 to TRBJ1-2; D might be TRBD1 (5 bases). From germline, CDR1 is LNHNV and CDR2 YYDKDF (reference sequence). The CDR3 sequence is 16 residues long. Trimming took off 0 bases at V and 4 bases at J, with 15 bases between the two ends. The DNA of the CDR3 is TGTGCCACCAGCAGAGATCGACAGTCCCACTTCTATGGCTACACCTTC. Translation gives CATSRDRQSHFYGYTF.

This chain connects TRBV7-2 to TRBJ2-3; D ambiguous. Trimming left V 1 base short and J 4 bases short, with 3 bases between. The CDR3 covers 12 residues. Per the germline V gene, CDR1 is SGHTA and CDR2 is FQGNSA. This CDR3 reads CASSLGADTQYF. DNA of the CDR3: TGTGCCAGCAGCTTAGGGGCAGATACGCAGTATTTT.

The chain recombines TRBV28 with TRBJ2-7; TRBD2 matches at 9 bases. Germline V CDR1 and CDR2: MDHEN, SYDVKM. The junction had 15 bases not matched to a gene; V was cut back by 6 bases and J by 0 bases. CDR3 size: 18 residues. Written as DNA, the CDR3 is TGTGCCAGCAGCGACGGACTAGCGCGCATTAGTAGCTCCTACGAGCAGTACTTC. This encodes CASSDGLARISSSYEQYF.

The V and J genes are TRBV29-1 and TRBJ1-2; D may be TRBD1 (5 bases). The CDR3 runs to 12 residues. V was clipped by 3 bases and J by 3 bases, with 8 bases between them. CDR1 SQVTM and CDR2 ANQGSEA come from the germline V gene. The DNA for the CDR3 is TGCAGCGTTGACAGGGTAGACTATGGCTACACCTTC. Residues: CSVDRVDYGYTF.

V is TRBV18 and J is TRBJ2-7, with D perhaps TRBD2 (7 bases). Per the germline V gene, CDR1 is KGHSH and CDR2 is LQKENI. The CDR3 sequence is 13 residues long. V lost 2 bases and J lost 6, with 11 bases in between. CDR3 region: CASSPAGAREQYF. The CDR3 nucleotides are TGTGCCAGCTCACCAGCGGGGGCGCGCGAGCAGTACTTC.

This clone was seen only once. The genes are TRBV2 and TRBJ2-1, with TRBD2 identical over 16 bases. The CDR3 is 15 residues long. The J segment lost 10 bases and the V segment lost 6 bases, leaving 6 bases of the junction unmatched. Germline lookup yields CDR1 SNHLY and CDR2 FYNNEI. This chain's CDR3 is CASRGTSGRAYEQFF. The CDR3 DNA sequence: TGTGCCAGCAGAGGGACTAGCGGGAGGGCCTACGAGCAGTTCTTC.